Below, one TCR beta chain is given with its context. Data came from immunoSEQ multiplex PCR; TCRdb stores just in-frame clones and leaves some out. The repertoire consists of approximately 41,000 clones, with over 75% occurring once and the leading ten covering more than 30%. The source of the sample is a study of blood T cell repertoires in COVID-19. Trimming cost V 5 bases and J 5 bases; bases outside gene matches: 8. This CDR3 has 14 amino acids. The germline V gene has CDR1 MDHEN and CDR2 SYDVKM. The V gene is TRBV28, the J gene TRBJ2-5; TRBD1 matches 7 bases. The clonotype comes from a man between 35 and 55 years old with active or convalescent COVID-19. Specimen: peripheral blood. The CDR3 reads CASSQNRGAETQYF. CDR3 bases: TGTGCCAGCAGTCAGAACAGGGGTGCGGAGACCCAGTACTTC.